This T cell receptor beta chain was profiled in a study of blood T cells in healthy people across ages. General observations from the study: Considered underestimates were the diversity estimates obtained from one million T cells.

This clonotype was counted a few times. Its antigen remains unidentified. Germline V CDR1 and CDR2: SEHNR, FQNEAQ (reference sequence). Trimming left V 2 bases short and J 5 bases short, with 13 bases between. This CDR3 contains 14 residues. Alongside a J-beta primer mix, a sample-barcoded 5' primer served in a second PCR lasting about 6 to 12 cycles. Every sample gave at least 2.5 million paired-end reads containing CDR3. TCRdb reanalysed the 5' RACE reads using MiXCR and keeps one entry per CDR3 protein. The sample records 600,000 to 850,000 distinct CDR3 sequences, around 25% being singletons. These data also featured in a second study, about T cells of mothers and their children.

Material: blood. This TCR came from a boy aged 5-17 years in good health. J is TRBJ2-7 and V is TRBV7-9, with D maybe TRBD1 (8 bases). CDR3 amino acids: CASSLSGTGHEQYF. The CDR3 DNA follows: TGTGCCAGCAGCTTAAGCGGGACAGGACACGAGCAGTACTTC.